This T cell receptor (beta chain) is from a study of vaccination and CD4 T cells after COVID-19. The Oncomine TCR Beta short-read assay sequenced DNA from cultured CD4+ T cells. TCRdb fed the PCR reads into MiXCR, producing one record per CDR3 protein. The sample records approximately 10,000 distinct CDR3 sequences, around 75% being singletons. Study conclusions and caveats: SARS-CoV-2-reactive clonotype medians increased from roughly 21 to 40, not significantly.

With respect to this clonotype: Its antigen is unidentified.

Treatment here: roughly 10-day PBMC culture with coronavirus spike peptide pools or control peptides (ViraFEST assay). This CDR3 has 14 amino acids. CDR1 and CDR2 (germline): SGHTA, FQGTGA. The V end was cut by 5 bases, the J end by 8 bases, with 18 bases between. The receptor was derived from a human donor who had recovered from COVID-19. The specimen sequenced was CD4+ T cells from blood, cultured in vitro. The rearrangement links TRBV7-3 to TRBJ1-2, with a possible D match to TRBD1 (6 bases). As DNA, the CDR3 is TGTGCCAGCAGCCCACCGGGACACCGAAAAGGCTACACCTTC. As protein: CASSPPGHRKGYTF.